This TCR beta chain originates from a study of immune evolution from preneoplasia to lung adenocarcinoma. Study-wide points: Clonality was highest in normal lung, lower in later-stage lesions apparently.

A word on this clone: The antigen remains unidentified.

Method: immunoSEQ multiplex PCR; TCRdb's copy keeps in-frame clones and lacks some. The repertoire holds several thousand clones, with 55% to 80% as singletons. The sequenced material came from FFPE lung adenocarcinoma in situ tissue. This sequence was found in an older donor with lung adenocarcinoma. Some clones in this sample may be carry-over from other donors' samples.

The CDR3 DNA reads as TGTGCCAGCAGCCAAGATTGGGGGGGAGATGAAAAACTGTTTTTT. This translates into CASSQDWGGDEKLFF. J is TRBJ1-4 and V is TRBV14; perhaps TRBD1 as D (5 bases). The V gene lost 0 bases and the J gene lost 6 bases, with 11 bases spanning the gap. CDR1 and CDR2 (germline): SGHDN, FVKESK. The CDR3 extends over 15 amino acids.